Listed here is a single TCR beta chain. The source of the sample is a study of cytotoxic CD8 clonotypes in ibrutinib-treated CLL. Sequenced by immunoSEQ multiplex PCR; TCRdb stores in-frame clones only, minus some. Among approximately 90,000 clones listed, 77% were seen once. The germline CDR1 and CDR2 sequences are KGHSY and FQNENV. The CDR3 is 15 residues long. Germline trimming cut 4 bases from V and 3 bases from J; bases unmatched to any gene: 6. The source was PBMCs, collected after 24 months of ibrutinib treatment. The chain links TRBV16 to TRBJ1-5, with TRBD1 matching 7 bases. The TCR sequence derives from a human donor with chronic lymphocytic leukemia. Written as DNA, the CDR3 is TGTGCCAGCAGCCGAGACAGGGAATTCAATCAGCCCCAGCATTTT. Translating it yields CASSRDREFNQPQHF.